This T cell receptor beta chain was sequenced for a study of shared clonotypes between healthy human individuals. Negatively enriched CD4+ T cells were divided by CD45RA into naive and memory. Findings and caveats of the study: Rarefaction revealed incomplete sorted-subset sequencing despite large depth.

Profiling relied on immunoSEQ multiplex PCR, and the TCRdb table lists in-frame clones only, not all of them. The sample shows 1.4 million to 1.5 million clones, approximately 97% of them seen only once. The CDR3 is 18 amino acids. J lost 1 base, V lost 3 bases, and 7 bases had no gene match. Germline CDR1 MNHNS, CDR2 SASEGT. A remark on this clone: Its cognate antigen is unknown.

This chain joins TRBV6-1 and TRBJ2-6; 9 bases map to TRBD1. This clonotype was obtained from a man aged 25 to 40 in good health. The material sequenced was naive CD4+ T cells sorted from blood. Noted subset: CD45RA+ positively selected. CDR3 loop: CASSDTGTGRSGANVLTF. Written as DNA, the CDR3 is TGTGCCAGCAGTGATACCGGGACAGGGAGATCTGGGGCCAACGTCCTGACTTTC.